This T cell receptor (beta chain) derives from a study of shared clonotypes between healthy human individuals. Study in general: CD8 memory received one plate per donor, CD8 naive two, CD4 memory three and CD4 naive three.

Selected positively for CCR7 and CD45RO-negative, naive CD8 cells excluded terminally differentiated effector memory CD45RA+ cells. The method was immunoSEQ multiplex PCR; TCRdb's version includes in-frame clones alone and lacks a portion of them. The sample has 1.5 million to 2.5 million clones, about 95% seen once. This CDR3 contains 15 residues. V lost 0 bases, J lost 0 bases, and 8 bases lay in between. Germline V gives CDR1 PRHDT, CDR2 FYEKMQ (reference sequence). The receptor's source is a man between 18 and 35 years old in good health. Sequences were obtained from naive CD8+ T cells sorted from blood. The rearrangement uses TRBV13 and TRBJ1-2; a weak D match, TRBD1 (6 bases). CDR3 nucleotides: TGTGCCAGCAGCTTAGGGGGGGCAACTAACTATGGCTACACCTTC. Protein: CASSLGGATNYGYTF.